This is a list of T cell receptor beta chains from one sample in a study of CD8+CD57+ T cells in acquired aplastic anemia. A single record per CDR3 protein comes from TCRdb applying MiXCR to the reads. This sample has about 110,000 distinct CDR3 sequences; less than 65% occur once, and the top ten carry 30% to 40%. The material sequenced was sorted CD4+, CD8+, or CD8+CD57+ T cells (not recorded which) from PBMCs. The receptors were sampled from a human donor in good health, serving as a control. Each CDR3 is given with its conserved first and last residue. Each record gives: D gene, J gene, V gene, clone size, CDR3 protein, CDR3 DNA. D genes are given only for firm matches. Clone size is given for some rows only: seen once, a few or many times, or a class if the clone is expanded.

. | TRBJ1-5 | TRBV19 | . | CASGHGEGKPQHF | TGTGCCAGTGGGCACGGGGAAGGGAAGCCCCAGCATTTT
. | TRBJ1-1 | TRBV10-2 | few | CASTLTGVDTEAFF | TGCGCCAGCACCTTGACAGGAGTAGACACTGAAGCTTTCTTT
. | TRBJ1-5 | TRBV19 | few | CASTQGWDQPQHF | TGTGCCAGTACCCAGGGTTGGGATCAGCCCCAGCATTTT
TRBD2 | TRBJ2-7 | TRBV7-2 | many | CASSLSGAYEQYF | TGTGCCAGCAGCTTAAGCGGGGCCTACGAGCAGTACTTC
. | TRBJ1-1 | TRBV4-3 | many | CASSQLGITEAFF | TGCGCCAGCAGCCAACTCGGGATTACTGAAGCTTTCTTT
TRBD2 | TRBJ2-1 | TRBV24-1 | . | CATSDPGLYNEQFF | TGTGCCACCAGTGATCCGGGACTATACAATGAGCAGTTCTTC
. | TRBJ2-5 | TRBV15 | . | CATSRGPETQYF | TGTGCCACCAGCAGAGGCCCAGAGACCCAGTACTTC
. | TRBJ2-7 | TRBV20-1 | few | CSAIPTGRAYEQYF | TGCAGTGCTATACCGACAGGTAGGGCCTACGAGCAGTACTTC
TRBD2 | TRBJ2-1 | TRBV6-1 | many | CASSVLAGDYNEQFF | TGTGCCAGCAGTGTTCTTGCGGGGGATTACAATGAGCAGTTCTTC
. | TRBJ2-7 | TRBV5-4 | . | CASSLAKGGQFSYEQYF | TGTGCCAGCAGCTTGGCCAAGGGCGGGCAGTTCTCCTACGAGCAGTACTTC
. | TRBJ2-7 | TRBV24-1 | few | CATSQPGGYEQYF | TGTGCCACCAGCCAACCTGGAGGATACGAGCAGTACTTC
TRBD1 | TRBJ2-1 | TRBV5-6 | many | CASSSDGGTGSYNEQFF | TGTGCCAGCAGCTCCGATGGAGGGACAGGGTCCTACAATGAGCAGTTCTTC
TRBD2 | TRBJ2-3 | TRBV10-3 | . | CAISLTAGPNTDTQYF | TGTGCCATCAGTCTTACAGCGGGACCAAATACAGATACGCAGTATTTT
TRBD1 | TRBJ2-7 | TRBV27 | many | CASSLSTGEVGYEQYF | TGTGCCAGCAGTTTATCGACAGGGGAGGTTGGCTACGAGCAGTACTTC
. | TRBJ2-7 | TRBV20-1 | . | CSAPRTGSGDEQYF | TGCAGTGCTCCTCGGACGGGCTCTGGGGACGAGCAGTACTTC
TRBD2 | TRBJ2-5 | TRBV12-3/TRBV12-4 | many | CASRRRREGETQYF | TGTGCCAGCAGACGCCGACGGGAGGGGGAGACCCAGTACTTC
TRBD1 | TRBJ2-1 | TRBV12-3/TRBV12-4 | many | CASSLGRQGVHEQFF | TGTGCCAGCAGTTTAGGTAGACAGGGGGTTCATGAGCAGTTCTTC
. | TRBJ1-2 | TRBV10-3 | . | CATSDARFGEGYTF | TGTGCCACCAGTGATGCCCGTTTCGGTGAGGGCTACACCTTC
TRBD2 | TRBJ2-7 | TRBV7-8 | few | CASSRSGTSGPGEQYF | TGTGCCAGCAGCCGATCCGGGACTAGCGGACCGGGTGAGCAGTACTTC
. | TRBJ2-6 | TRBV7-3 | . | CASSLWGANVLTF | TGTGCCAGCAGCTTATGGGGGGCCAACGTCCTGACTTTC
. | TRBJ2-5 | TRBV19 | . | CASSMSRGETQYF | TGTGCCAGTAGTATGTCCAGGGGAGAGACCCAGTACTTC
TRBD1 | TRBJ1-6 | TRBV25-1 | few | CASSGTDRGAGYYNSPLHF | TGTGCCAGCAGTGGGACGGACAGGGGCGCAGGGTACTATAATTCACCCCTCCACTTT
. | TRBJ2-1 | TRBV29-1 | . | CSVAYEGSVFGKQFF | TGCAGCGTAGCTTATGAGGGATCTGTCTTTGGTAAGCAGTTCTTC
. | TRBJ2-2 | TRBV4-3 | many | CASSQDERGQTGELFF | TGCGCCAGCAGCCAAGATGAACGGGGACAAACCGGGGAGCTGTTTTTT
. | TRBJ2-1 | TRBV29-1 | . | CSVDFTSSYNEQFF | TGCAGCGTTGATTTTACTAGCTCCTACAATGAGCAGTTCTTC
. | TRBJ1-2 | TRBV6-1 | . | CASTDGGYYGYTF | TGTGCCAGCACGGACGGGGGATACTATGGCTACACCTTC
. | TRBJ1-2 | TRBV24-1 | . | CATSDGQTNYGYTF | TGTGCCACCAGTGATGGACAGACTAACTATGGCTACACCTTC
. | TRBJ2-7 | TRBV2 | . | CASSEGTIEQYF | TGTGCCAGCAGTGAAGGGACAATCGAGCAGTACTTC
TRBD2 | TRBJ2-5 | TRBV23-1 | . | CASSSTGGGETQYF | TGCGCCAGCAGTAGTACGGGGGGAGGGGAGACCCAGTACTTC
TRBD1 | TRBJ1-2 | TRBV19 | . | CASSAGTGGSYGYTF | TGTGCCAGTAGTGCCGGGACAGGGGGTTCCTATGGCTACACCTTC
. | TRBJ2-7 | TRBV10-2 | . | CVSSEKGAYEQYF | TGCGTCAGCAGTGAGAAGGGGGCCTACGAGCAGTACTTC
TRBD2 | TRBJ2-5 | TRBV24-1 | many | CATSDSGTSGDITETQYF | TGTGCCACCAGTGATTCCGGGACTAGCGGGGACATCACAGAGACCCAGTACTTC
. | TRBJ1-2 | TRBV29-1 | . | CSTGVQASNYGYTF | TGCAGCACGGGGGTACAGGCCTCTAACTATGGCTACACCTTC
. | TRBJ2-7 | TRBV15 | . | CATSLPWTVEQYF | TGTGCCACCAGCCTGCCCTGGACAGTCGAGCAGTACTTC
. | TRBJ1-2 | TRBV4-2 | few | CASSQVQSDYGYTF | TGTGCCAGCAGCCAAGTACAGTCCGACTATGGCTACACCTTC
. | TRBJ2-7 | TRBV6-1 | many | CASSATREQYF | TGTGCCAGCAGTGCGACGCGGGAGCAGTACTTC
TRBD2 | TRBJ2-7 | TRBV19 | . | CASSIAGGSSYEQYF | TGTGCCAGTAGTATCGCGGGGGGATCTTCCTACGAGCAGTACTTC
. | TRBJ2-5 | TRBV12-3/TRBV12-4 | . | CASSLSSGARETQYF | TGTGCCAGCAGTTTAAGCTCAGGGGCTAGGGAGACCCAGTACTTC
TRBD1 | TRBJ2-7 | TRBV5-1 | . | CASSGGTGNREQYF | TGCGCCAGCAGCGGCGGGACAGGGAATCGCGAGCAGTACTTC
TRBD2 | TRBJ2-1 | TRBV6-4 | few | CASSDGSGGNEQFF | TGTGCCAGCAGTGACGGTAGCGGGGGTAATGAGCAGTTCTTC
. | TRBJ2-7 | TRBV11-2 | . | CASSSTGELYF | TGTGCCAGCAGCTCCACCGGGGAGCTGTACTTC
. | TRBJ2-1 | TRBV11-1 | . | CASRLGYPISEQFF | TGTGCCAGCAGGCTAGGGTACCCCATAAGTGAGCAGTTCTTC
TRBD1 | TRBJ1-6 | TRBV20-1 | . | CSAARDREFSPLHF | TGCAGTGCCGCTCGGGACAGGGAATTTTCACCCCTCCACTTT
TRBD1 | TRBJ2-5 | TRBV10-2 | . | CATAGTGGPQYF | TGCGCCACCGCCGGGACAGGGGGACCCCAGTACTTC
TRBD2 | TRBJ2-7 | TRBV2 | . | CATLGLGSYEQYF | TGTGCCACCCTAGGACTAGGTTCCTACGAGCAGTACTTC
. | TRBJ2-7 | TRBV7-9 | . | CASSLPPEQYF | TGTGCCAGCAGCTTACCCCCCGAGCAGTACTTC
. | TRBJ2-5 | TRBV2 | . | CATSDPLRETQYF | TGTGCCACCAGTGATCCCCTGAGAGAGACCCAGTACTTC
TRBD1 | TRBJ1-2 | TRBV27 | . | CASSRTGGRYTF | TGTGCCAGCAGTCGGACAGGCGGACGCTACACCTTC
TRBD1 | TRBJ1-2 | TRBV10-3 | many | CAISEPGQQDPYGYTF | TGTGCCATCAGTGAGCCGGGACAGCAGGACCCCTATGGCTACACCTTC
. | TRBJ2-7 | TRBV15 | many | CATSRDRGPGEQYF | TGTGCCACCAGCAGAGATAGGGGCCCGGGCGAGCAGTACTTC
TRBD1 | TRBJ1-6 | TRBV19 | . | CASSHNRDRNSPLHF | TGTGCCAGCAGCCACAACCGGGACAGAAATTCACCCCTCCACTTT
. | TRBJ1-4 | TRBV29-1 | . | CSVEEEGAGEKLFF | TGCAGCGTTGAAGAAGAAGGGGCGGGGGAAAAACTGTTTTTT
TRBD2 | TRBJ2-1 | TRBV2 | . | CASSSPSGQYNEQFF | TGTGCCAGCAGCTCCCCTAGCGGGCAATACAATGAGCAGTTCTTC
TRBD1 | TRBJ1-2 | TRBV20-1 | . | CSAPGGYGYTF | TGCAGTGCTCCAGGGGGGTATGGCTACACCTTC
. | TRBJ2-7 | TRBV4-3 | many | CASSQLVASPYEQYF | TGCGCCAGCAGCCAACTGGTGGCTAGCCCGTACGAGCAGTACTTC
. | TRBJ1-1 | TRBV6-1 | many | CASGGVGTEAFF | TGTGCCAGCGGGGGAGTGGGCACTGAAGCTTTCTTT
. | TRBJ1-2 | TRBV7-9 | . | CASSPSGAPYGYTF | TGTGCCAGCAGCCCATCCGGGGCTCCCTATGGCTACACCTTC
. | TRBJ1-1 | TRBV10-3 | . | CAISEQTGPEAFF | TGTGCCATCAGTGAGCAAACAGGGCCTGAAGCTTTCTTT